This TCR beta chain appears in the sequencing data of a study of OX40 agonist ivuxolimab in advanced cancers. CDR3 length: 19 residues. Excluded were patients having autoimmune disease history or systemic immunosuppression. Profiling relied on immunoSEQ multiplex PCR, and the TCRdb table lists in-frame clones only, not all of them. The sample carries more than 45,000 clones, 90% to 95% recorded once. The clonotype was recovered from an adult with an advanced solid tumor such as melanoma, head and neck, liver or kidney cancer. The J gene is TRBJ2-5, the V gene TRBV21-1; the table calls TRBD2, which could not be checked here. TRBV21-1 is reported as a pseudogene. Material: CD4+ or CD8+ T cells sorted from blood, obtained in a trial of the OX40 agonist ivuxolimab. The CDR3 coding sequence is TGTGCCAGCAGCACCTCCTGGGCCGGACTAGGACCCCCCCGGGAGACCCAGTACTTC. Translating it yields CASSTSWAGLGPPRETQYF.